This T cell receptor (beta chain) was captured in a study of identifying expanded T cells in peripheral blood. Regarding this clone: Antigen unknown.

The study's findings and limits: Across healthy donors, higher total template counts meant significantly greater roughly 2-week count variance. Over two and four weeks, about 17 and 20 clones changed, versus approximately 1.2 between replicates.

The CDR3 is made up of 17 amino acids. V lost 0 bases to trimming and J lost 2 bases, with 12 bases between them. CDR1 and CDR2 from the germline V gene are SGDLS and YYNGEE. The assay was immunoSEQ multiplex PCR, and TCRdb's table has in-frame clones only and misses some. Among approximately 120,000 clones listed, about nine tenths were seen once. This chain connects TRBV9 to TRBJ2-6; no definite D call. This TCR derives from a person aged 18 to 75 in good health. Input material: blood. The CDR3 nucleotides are TGTGCCAGCAGCGTAGGGGGAACGATTGCTGGGGCCAACGTCCTGACTTTC. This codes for CASSVGGTIAGANVLTF. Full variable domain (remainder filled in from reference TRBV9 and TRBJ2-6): DSGVTQTPKHLITATGQRVTLRCSPRSGDLSVYWYQQSLDQGLQFLIQYYNGEERAKGNILERFSAQQFPDLHSELNLSSLELGDSALYFCASSVGGTIAGANVLTFGAGSRLTVL.